This T cell receptor (beta chain) was recovered during a study of blood T cells in healthy people across ages. Overall study findings and caveats: Naive T cell percentage showed a strong correlation with TCR beta diversity. Relative to aged donors, long-lived donors carried more naive CD4+ cells and displayed higher diversity.

Each donor's blood draw was roughly 10 milliliters of peripheral blood. Looked up from germline, CDR1 is DFQATT and CDR2 is SNEGSKA (reference sequence). The CDR3 has 13 amino acids. Combining a sample-barcoded 5' primer with a J-beta primer mix, a second PCR ran for roughly 7 to 12 cycles. From the 5' RACE reads, TCRdb called clonotypes with MiXCR, one entry per CDR3 protein. Here the sample spans a few hundred thousand distinct CDR3 sequences, roughly half being singletons. Points on this clonotype: Its antigen is not identified. One end of the junction is discordant with germline, which a read error may explain.

The sample comprised blood. The chain has TRBV20-1 and TRBJ2-6, with D tentatively TRBD1 or TRBD2 (5 bases each). The receptor was derived from a man aged 60 to 75 in good health. CDR3 nucleotides: TGCTGTGCAGGGACCACTGGGGCCAACGTCCTGACTTTC. Residues: CCAGTTGANVLTF.